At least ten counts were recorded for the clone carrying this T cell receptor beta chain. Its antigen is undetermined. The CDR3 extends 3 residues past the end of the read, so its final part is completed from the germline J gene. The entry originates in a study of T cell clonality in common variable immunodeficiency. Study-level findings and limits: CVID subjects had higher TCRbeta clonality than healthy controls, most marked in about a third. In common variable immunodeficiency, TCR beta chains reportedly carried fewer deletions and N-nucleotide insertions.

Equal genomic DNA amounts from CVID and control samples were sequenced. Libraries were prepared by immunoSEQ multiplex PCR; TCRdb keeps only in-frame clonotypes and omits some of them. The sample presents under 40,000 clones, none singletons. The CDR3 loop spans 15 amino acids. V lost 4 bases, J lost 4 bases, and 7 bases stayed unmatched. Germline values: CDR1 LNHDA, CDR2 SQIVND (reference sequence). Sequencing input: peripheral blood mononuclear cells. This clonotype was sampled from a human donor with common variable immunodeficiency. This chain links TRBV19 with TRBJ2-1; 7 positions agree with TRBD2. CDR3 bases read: TGTGCCAGTAGTACCGGGGGGTCTCTTTACAATGAG. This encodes CASSTGGSLYNE. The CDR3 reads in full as CASSTGGSLYNEQFF.